Below are 12 T cell receptor beta chains sequenced from a single sample in a study of human T cells and chemical hapten exposure. Specified time point: patch test 3, about 24 weeks after DPC sensitization. Treatment noted: therapeutic diphenylcyclopropenone sensitization with weekly scalp DPC. MiXCR was run by TCRdb on the RACE reads, yielding one entry per CDR3 protein. The table shows some 180,000 distinct CDR3 sequences, with more than 20% occurring only once. The sample consisted of whole blood, taken in connection with sensitization to the hapten diphenylcyclopropenone (DPC). Every receptor here comes from a middle-aged woman with alopecia areata. Some clones in this sample may be carry-over from other donors' samples.

At least ten counts were recorded for this clonotype. At one of its ends the junction is not consistent with the germline gene, which may arise from a read error. The chain uses TRBV5-1 and TRBJ2-5; tentative D call: TRBD2 (6 bases). There are 13 residues in the CDR3. Germline V gene data show CDR1 as SGHRS and CDR2 as YFSETQ. The CDR3 nucleotides read TGTGCCAGCAGCTTGGGCGGGGAAGAGACCCAGTACTTC. Its protein is CASSLGGEETQYF.

This chain connects TRBV28 to TRBJ2-1, with 9 bases matching TRBD2. With 7 bases clipped from V and 6 bases from J, the junction kept 10 bases outside the gene matches. The germline gives CDR1 MDHEN, CDR2 SYDVKM. This CDR3 region has 15 residues. CDR3 nucleotide sequence: TGTGCCAGCACCTCACCGGTAGCGGGAGTCAATGAGCAGTTCTTC. Translation gives CASTSPVAGVNEQFF. The entire variable domain, with the rest obtained from reference TRBV28 and TRBJ2-1, is as follows: DVKVTQSSRYLVKRTGEKVFLECVQDMDHENMFWYRQDPGLGLRLIYFSYDVKMKEKGDIPEGYSVSREKKERFSLILESASTNQTSMYLCASTSPVAGVNEQFFGPGTRLTVL.

This clonotype has just a few counts. The chain carries TRBV7-9 and TRBJ2-1; 8 nucleotides agree with TRBD2. Germline V gene lookup returns CDR1 SEHNR and CDR2 FQNEAQ (reference sequence). The CDR3 covers 17 residues. V shed 1 base, J shed 0 bases, and the junction held 5 bases outside the gene matches. This CDR3 is CASSLGSSGFSYNEQFF. CDR3 nucleotide sequence: TGTGCCAGCAGCTTAGGTTCTAGCGGGTTCTCCTACAATGAGCAGTTCTTC.

This clonotype has only a few counts. V and J are TRBV12-3 or TRBV12-4 and TRBJ2-4; 7 nucleotides align to TRBD2. The CDR3 is 12 amino acids. Trimming removed 8 bases from V and 6 bases from J; junction bases left unmatched: 4. The CDR3 coding sequence is TGTGCCAGCGGGAGGGATGGAAACATTCAGTACTTC. This encodes CASGRDGNIQYF.

This clonotype was observed a few times. V and J are TRBV28 and TRBJ1-6, with D uncertain. This CDR3 spans 13 amino acids. The germline CDR1 and CDR2 sequences are MDHEN and SYDVKM. V lost 1 base and J lost 7, with 5 bases in between. CDR3 in DNA: TGTGCCAGCAGTTTATTGGGAAATTCACCCCTCCACTTT. Translated, it gives CASSLLGNSPLHF.

The V and J genes are TRBV6-5 and TRBJ1-1; unclear D gene. Trimming pared 4 bases from V and 5 bases from J, leaving 20 bases between. Germline lookup yields CDR1 MNHEY and CDR2 SVGAGI. There are 16 residues in the CDR3. In DNA, the CDR3 is TGTGCCAGCAGTTTAAAAAGGGCGCGAGGATTAACTGAAGCTTTCTTT. As protein: CASSLKRARGLTEAFF.

This clonotype was seen more than once but under ten times. This chain joins TRBV5-1 and TRBJ2-2; 8 positions agree with TRBD2. The CDR3 has 18 amino acids. The V gene end was trimmed by 1 base and the J gene end by 6 bases; junction bases not matched to a gene: 14. The germline V gene has CDR1 SGHRS and CDR2 YFSETQ. CDR3: CASSLLVAGSAVSGELFF. The CDR3 DNA reads as TGCGCCAGCAGCTTGTTGGTAGCGGGATCTGCCGTTTCCGGGGAGCTGTTTTTT. Complete variable domain (other parts from reference TRBV5-1 and TRBJ2-2): KAGVTQTPRYLIKTRGQQVTLSCSPISGHRSVSWYQQTPGQGLQFLFEYFSETQRNKGNFPGRFSGRQFSNSRSEMNVSTLELGDSALYLCASSLLVAGSAVSGELFFGEGSRLTVL.

This clonotype was counted ten times or more. V gene TRBV5-1 combines with J gene TRBJ2-5, with a possible D match to TRBD1 (5 bases). The CDR3 is 15 residues long. V was cut by 0 bases and J by 3 bases, with 12 bases left in between. Germline V CDR1 and CDR2: SGHRS, YFSETQ. CDR3 DNA: TGCGCCAGCAGCTTGGCCAGGGCCTCAGAAGAGACCCAGTACTTC. Translating gives CASSLARASEETQYF.

Ten or more counts support this clonotype. The rearrangement links TRBV7-9 to TRBJ1-6; D is ambiguous. V lost 6 bases and J lost 7, with 22 bases in between. Germline V gives CDR1 SEHNR, CDR2 FQNEAQ (reference sequence). The CDR3 is 17 residues long. DNA of the CDR3: TGTGCCAGCAGTTTAAGCTCGGGTGCACAGCAAAATTCACCCCTCCACTTT. Translation: CASSLSSGAQQNSPLHF.

The gene calls are TRBV20-1 and TRBJ2-7, with D unclear. The CDR3 extends over 14 amino acids. Trimming shortened V by 5 bases and J by 1 base, and 15 bases separated the two germline ends. Germline V gene data show CDR1 as DFQATT and CDR2 as SNEGSKA (reference sequence). The CDR3: CSAHRGTYSYEQYF. The CDR3 coding sequence is TGCAGTGCTCACCGCGGTACCTATTCCTACGAGCAGTACTTC.

A few counts support this clonotype. The rearrangement uses TRBV10-3 and TRBJ1-2, with D possibly being TRBD1 (6 bases). V was pared by 0 bases and J by 6 bases, with 17 bases between. The V gene's germline CDR1 is ENHRY and CDR2 SYGVKD. The CDR3 spans 16 residues. CDR3 coding DNA: TGTGCCATCAGTGAGTCTGTACCAACAGGGACGGATGGCTACACCTTC. Residues: CAISESVPTGTDGYTF.

V usage is TRBV24-1 and J usage is TRBJ1-2, with D possibly TRBD1 on 5 matching bases. Per germline, CDR1 KGHDR and CDR2 SFDVKD. This CDR3 contains 14 residues. V dropped 3 bases and J dropped 4 bases, with 11 bases sitting between them. CDR3 nucleotide sequence: TGTGCCACCAGTGATGGGGCAGAAGCCTATGGCTACACCTTC. It encodes CATSDGAEAYGYTF.